A selection of T cell receptor beta chains follows, all from one sample in a study of blood T cell repertoires in COVID-19. Libraries were prepared by immunoSEQ multiplex PCR; TCRdb keeps only in-frame clonotypes and omits some of them. The sample contains a few hundred thousand clones, about 90% of which appear only once. The sequencing sample was made of PBMCs or T cells enriched from blood (not recorded which). The source of these receptors is a woman aged 30 to 39 who had been exposed to COVID-19. Both conserved end residues are part of each CDR3. Expanded clones are given a class, and other clones once, few, many or no size at all.

v_gene	abundance	CDR3aa
TRBV3-1/TRBV3-2	.	CASSHSGATNYGYTF
TRBV3-1/TRBV3-2	few	CASSSTGDNSPLHF
TRBV5-1	.	CASSGTSGALNEQFF
TRBV15	.	CATSSRDRGPNQPQHF
TRBV15	.	CATSPQWAEKLFF
TRBV13	.	CASSLRTSGSTDTQYF
TRBV6-4	few	CASSRLAGDSGELFF
TRBV11-2	.	CASSLDPGPPHEQFF
TRBV7-2	once	CASSPREGPWETQYF
TRBV30	.	CAWSLNRGKSGNTIYF
TRBV27	.	CASGLIGNQPQHF
TRBV11-2	.	CASSSPDRVSGNTIYF
TRBV27	few	CASGRGGKSYNEQFF
TRBV5-1	.	CARPPFEDRVVAVDEKLFF
TRBV5-1	.	CASSSHLDRGTDTQYF
TRBV7-9	.	CASSLSLARDEQFF
TRBV19	.	CASSRGGGTEAFF
TRBV9	once	CASSVNGETQYF
TRBV14	.	CASRATGPYGYTF
TRBV29-1	once	CSVVGGSYGYTF
TRBV15	.	CATSRGDSLNTEAFF
TRBV29-1	few	CSVEGTPGQGYEQYF
TRBV12-3/TRBV12-4	.	CASSFQRRYEQYF
TRBV5-5	few	CASSLGRGIGDNEQFF
TRBV28	.	CASSLSLATGETQYF
TRBV10-3	.	CAISFGTGGHEQYF
TRBV7-9	.	CASSSKPQGAGTEAFF
TRBV5-1	.	CASSFILAGTTGELFF
TRBV9	.	CASSLNAGYDKNIQYF
TRBV7-2	.	CASSQRGEISGNTIYF
TRBV21-1	once	CASSKEGTRGPNYGYTF
TRBV29-1	once	CSAEGTTYEQYF
TRBV6-5	.	CASIKRMNTEAFF
TRBV7-3	.	CASSLTGNTGELFF
TRBV24-1	.	CATSDPQGLGTGELFF
TRBV28	.	CASSPVPYRGPGRGTQYF
TRBV30	.	CATTRGSGTGELFF
TRBV7-6	once	CASSLDSGEYNEQFF
TRBV5-1	.	CASSLPFSSSYNEQFF
TRBV18	.	CASSPAGGSSYNEQFF
TRBV3-1/TRBV3-2	.	CASSPPTKSSGANVLTF
TRBV29-1	.	CSGRLAGDTQYF
TRBV7-3	.	CASSRTGGGEKLFF
TRBV7-9	once	CASSLALDNQETQYF
TRBV28	.	CASSPGTLETQYF
TRBV18	.	CASSRQTGVGVPYEQYF
TRBV19	.	CASSAQGPHGYTF
TRBV28	.	CASSLGTGGARTEAFF
TRBV27	.	CASSSGQTNTEAFF
TRBV24-1	.	CATSDSGTGGEQYF
TRBV5-1	.	CASSLDRGLTEAFF
TRBV12-5	.	CASGLGQGNTEAFF
TRBV5-4	.	CASNMRGGRTEAFF
TRBV28	.	CASSLARAYNSPLHF
TRBV3-1/TRBV3-2	few	CASSRASGRNEQYF
TRBV11-2	.	CASSFSTGGITEAFF
TRBV6-5	.	CASSYEGGGPTEAFF
TRBV25-1	.	CASSESGTQVRGFETQYF